A single sample gave rise to the 12 T cell receptor beta chains below, sequenced in a study of blood T cell repertoires in COVID-19. Libraries were prepared by immunoSEQ multiplex PCR; TCRdb keeps only in-frame clonotypes and omits some of them. The sample has about 100,000 clones, approximately 89% seen once. Material for sequencing was peripheral blood. The receptors were sampled from a man aged 60-69 years with acute or convalescent COVID-19.

The chain recombines TRBV30 with TRBJ2-2; maybe TRBD2 (6 bases). Germline V gives CDR1 GTSNPN, CDR2 SVGIG (reference sequence). Trimming cost V 5 bases and J 0 bases, with 13 bases left between them. The CDR3 totals 15 residues. CDR3 amino acids: CAWAWGETNTGELFF. The CDR3 nucleotides read TGTGCCTGGGCTTGGGGGGAAACGAACACCGGGGAGCTGTTTTTT.

This chain connects TRBV5-1 to TRBJ2-3; no definite D call. CDR1 and CDR2 (germline): SGHRS, YFSETQ. V lost 0 bases, J lost 2 bases, and 7 bases lay in between. CDR3 length: 14 residues. For the CDR3, the DNA is TGCGCCAGCAGCTTGGTGGTAGACACAGATACGCAGTATTTT. Its translation: CASSLVVDTDTQYF.

V and J are TRBV6-6 and TRBJ2-1; 8 nucleotides match TRBD1. CDR1 and CDR2 (germline): MNHNY, SVGAGI (reference sequence). The V segment lost 2 bases and the J segment 8 bases; nucleotides outside the gene matches: 5. There are 14 residues in the CDR3. CDR3: CASSYPRGRDEQFF. CDR3 bases: TGTGCCAGCAGTTACCCCAGGGGGCGGGATGAGCAGTTCTTC.

The J gene is TRBJ2-1, the V gene TRBV5-1; 10 bases map to TRBD2. The germline CDR1 and CDR2 sequences are SGHRS and YFSETQ. This CDR3 comprises 19 residues. The trim removed 8 bases at V and 0 bases at J, leaving 17 bases unmatched. The CDR3 spells CASIRGRASGSSSYNEQFF. The CDR3 DNA is TGCGCCAGTATAAGGGGGCGGGCTAGCGGGAGTAGCTCCTACAATGAGCAGTTCTTC.

The rearrangement uses TRBV19 and TRBJ1-1; unclear D gene. The CDR3 extends over 15 amino acids. Trimming cost V 4 bases and J 2 bases, with 14 bases left between them. Germline V gene sequence: CDR1 LNHDA, CDR2 SQIVND (reference sequence). For the CDR3, the DNA is TGTGCCAGTAGTAATTCAGGTGGTTCAAACACTGAAGCTTTCTTT. Translation: CASSNSGGSNTEAFF.

The chain links TRBV9 to TRBJ2-5; a weak D match, TRBD2 (6 bases). Trimming removed 0 bases at V and 0 bases at J, with 15 bases between. Germline V gene lookup returns CDR1 SGDLS and CDR2 YYNGEE. The CDR3 is 17 residues long. The CDR3 DNA follows: TGTGCCAGCAGCGTAGCTGGCGGGAAGGAACACCAAGAGACCCAGTACTTC. Protein product: CASSVAGGKEHQETQYF.

The CDR3 reads CASSYSTGGDLNTIYF. The CDR3 DNA is TGTGCCAGCAGTTACTCGACAGGGGGGGATCTAAACACCATATATTTT. The rearrangement links TRBV6-5 to TRBJ1-3; TRBD1 agrees at 9 bases. Germline V CDR1 and CDR2: MNHEY, SVGAGI. There are 16 residues in the CDR3. The ends lost 0 bases at V and 6 bases at J; junction bases unmatched: 6.

This clone was seen just once. V usage is TRBV10-3 and J usage is TRBJ2-3, with D maybe TRBD1 (5 bases). The V end lost 0 bases, the J end lost 0 bases, and 7 bases lay between the germline ends. Germline CDR1 ENHRY, CDR2 SYGVKD. This CDR3 has 15 amino acids. The CDR3 is CAISESRQSTDTQYF. Here the CDR3 DNA reads TGTGCCATCAGTGAGTCGAGACAGAGCACAGATACGCAGTATTTT.

The V gene is TRBV10-3, the J gene TRBJ2-7; TRBD2 aligns across 13 bases. The CDR3 extends over 17 amino acids. J lost 3 bases, V lost 5 bases, and 10 bases had no gene match. Germline CDR1 is ENHRY and CDR2 is SYGVKD. The CDR3 DNA is TGTGCCATCAGTCGAAACGTAGGACTAGCGGGAGTCTACGAGCAGTACGTC. This codes for CAISRNVGLAGVYEQYV.

The chain uses TRBV19 and TRBJ1-1, with no clear D. This CDR3 has 14 residues. Germline CDR1 LNHDA, CDR2 SQIVND (reference sequence). Between the trimmed V and J ends, which lost 3 bases and 1 base, there was a span of 9 bases. Here the CDR3 DNA reads TGTGCCAGTAGTATCCTACCCGGGAACACTGAAGCTTTCTTT. Translated: CASSILPGNTEAFF.

This clone was detected only once. V gene TRBV7-6 combines with J gene TRBJ2-2; 8 positions match TRBD2. The CDR3 is made up of 15 amino acids. The germline V gene encodes CDR1 SGHVS and CDR2 FNYEAQ. The J segment lost 3 bases and the V segment lost 10 bases, leaving 10 bases of the junction unmatched. CDR3 nucleotides: TGTGCCACCAACCCCGTAGCGGGATACACCGGGGAGCTGTTTTTT. Translating gives CATNPVAGYTGELFF.

The chain has TRBV11-3 and TRBJ2-5, with a possible D match to TRBD2 (5 bases). The CDR3 has 14 residues. V was cut by 2 bases and J by 4 bases, with 11 bases left in between. The germline V gene has CDR1 SGHNT and CDR2 YENEEA. CDR3 in amino acids: CASSLTGFVETQYF. The CDR3 coding sequence is TGTGCCAGCAGCTTAACGGGGTTCGTAGAGACCCAGTACTTC.